A selection of T cell receptor beta chains follows, all from one sample in a study of T cells in Graves' hyperthyroidism and ophthalmopathy. TCRdb analysed the multiplex PCR reads with MiXCR anew, one entry per CDR3 protein. The sample includes more than 500,000 distinct CDR3 sequences, approximately 49% of them seen just once. Sequencing was done on a sample of peripheral blood or thyroid tissue (not recorded which). Source of these receptors: an adult woman with Graves' disease, either hyperthyroidism or ophthalmopathy (not recorded which). The CDR3 runs from the conserved cysteine through the conserved F or W. D genes are given only for firm matches. The listing skips clone size in some rows; elsewhere it reads once, few, many or a size class.

V: TRBV10-3
D: NA
size: many
J: TRBJ1-2
DNA: TGTGCCATCAATCCAGGAGATAACTATGGCTACACCTTC
CDR3: CAINPGDNYGYTF

V: TRBV3-1
D: NA
size: NA
J: TRBJ1-4
DNA: TGTGCCAGCAGCCAGGGGCTTAAAGTCGGGGGAAAACTGTTTTTT
CDR3: CASSQGLKVGGKLFF

V: TRBV2
D: NA
size: NA
J: TRBJ2-5
DNA: TGTGCCAGCGGCGGAGGAGTGGAGACCCAGTACTTC
CDR3: CASGGGVETQYF

V: TRBV7-2
D: NA
size: NA
J: TRBJ1-6
DNA: TGTGCCAGCAGCTTAGTTAGAGGGAGGAGTTCACCCCTCCACTTT
CDR3: CASSLVRGRSSPLHF

V: TRBV9
D: NA
size: NA
J: TRBJ2-5
DNA: TGTGCCAGCAGCACGAGAACAGAAGAGACCCAGTACTTC
CDR3: CASSTRTEETQYF

V: TRBV7-9
D: NA
size: few
J: TRBJ1-6
DNA: TGTGCCAGCAGTTTCCCCTTAACAGGGATAGGATCACCCCTCCACTTT
CDR3: CASSFPLTGIGSPLHF

V: TRBV7-9
D: NA
size: many
J: TRBJ2-2
DNA: TGTGCCAGCAGCTCCGCCGGGGGGCTGGACACCGGGGAGCTGTTTTTT
CDR3: CASSSAGGLDTGELFF

V: TRBV29-1
D: TRBD1
size: few
J: TRBJ2-1
DNA: TGCAGCGCCATTCAGGGGGTCGATGAGCAGTTCTTC
CDR3: CSAIQGVDEQFF

V: TRBV4-2
D: TRBD1
size: many
J: TRBJ1-6
DNA: TGTGCCAGCAGCCAAGCGACAGGGTCAGTTACACCCCTCCACTTT
CDR3: CASSQATGSVTPLHF

V: TRBV7-8
D: TRBD1
size: NA
J: TRBJ1-5
DNA: TGTGCCAGCAGCCCTGACTACAGGGGGCGCGGAGGGGCTACTGATCAGCCCCAGCATTTT
CDR3: CASSPDYRGRGGATDQPQHF

V: TRBV12-3/TRBV12-4
D: NA
size: many
J: TRBJ1-5
DNA: TGTGCCAGCCGCCACCCCGACTTGGGACAGCCCCAGCATTTT
CDR3: CASRHPDLGQPQHF

V: TRBV7-9
D: TRBD1
size: NA
J: TRBJ1-6
DNA: TGTGCCAGCAGCTCTGGCGGGACAGGGATCAATTCACCCCTCCACTTT
CDR3: CASSSGGTGINSPLHF

V: TRBV10-3
D: NA
size: NA
J: TRBJ2-7
DNA: TGTGCCATCAGTGGACAGGAACCAACCTACGAGCAGTACTTC
CDR3: CAISGQEPTYEQYF